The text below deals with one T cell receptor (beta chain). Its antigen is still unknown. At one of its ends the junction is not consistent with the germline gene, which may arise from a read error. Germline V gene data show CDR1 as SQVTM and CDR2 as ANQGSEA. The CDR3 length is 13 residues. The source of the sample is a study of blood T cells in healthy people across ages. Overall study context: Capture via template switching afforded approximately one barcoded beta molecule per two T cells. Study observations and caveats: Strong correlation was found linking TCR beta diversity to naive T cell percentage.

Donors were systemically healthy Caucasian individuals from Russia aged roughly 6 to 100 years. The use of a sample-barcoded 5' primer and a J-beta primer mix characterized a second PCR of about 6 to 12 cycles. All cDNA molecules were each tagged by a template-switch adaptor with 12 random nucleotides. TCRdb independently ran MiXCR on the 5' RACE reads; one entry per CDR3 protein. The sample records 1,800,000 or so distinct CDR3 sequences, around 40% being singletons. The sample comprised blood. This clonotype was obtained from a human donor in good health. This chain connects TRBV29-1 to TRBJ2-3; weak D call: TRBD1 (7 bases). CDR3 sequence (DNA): TGCAGCGTAGCTGGGACTGTCAGGGGGACGCGGTATTTT. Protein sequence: CSVAGTVRGTRYF.